The rows below give T cell receptor beta chains drawn from one sample of a study of identical twins. TCRdb recomputed calls from the 5' RACE reads with MiXCR, one row per CDR3 protein. The sample includes 250,000 or so distinct CDR3 sequences, roughly 7% seen only once; the top ten take 3.6%. Separately, the same data were catalogued under a study of yellow fever vaccine responses in identical twins.

Sequenced sample: memory (CD45RO+) T cells sorted from blood. These receptors originate from a young woman in good health. Each CDR3 is given with its conserved first and last residue. A D gene is named only where the DNA matches it firmly. Clone size is shown for a subset of rows, as once, few, many or a class of expanded clone.

size,D,V,length,J,CDR3,DNA
few,TRBD1,TRBV5-1,18,TRBJ2-1,CASSLEVKGQGIRNEQFF,TGCGCCAGCAGCTTGGAAGTGAAAGGACAGGGAATAAGGAATGAGCAGTTCTTC
many,NA,TRBV5-1,12,TRBJ1-2,CASTRQGEGYTF,TGCGCCAGCACCCGTCAGGGTGAGGGCTACACCTTC
NA,TRBD2,TRBV14,16,TRBJ2-1,CASSQDGYFGGNEQFF,TGTGCCAGCAGCCAAGATGGCTACTTCGGGGGGAATGAGCAGTTCTTC
many,TRBD2,TRBV6-5,16,TRBJ2-1,CASSYAGTSGVNEQFF,TGTGCCAGCAGTTACGCCGGGACTAGCGGGGTCAATGAGCAGTTCTTC
many,NA,TRBV12-3/TRBV12-4,17,TRBJ2-3,CASSLWIRLFSTDTQYF,TGTGCCAGCAGTTTATGGATCCGCCTCTTCAGCACAGATACGCAGTATTTT
many,NA,TRBV12-3/TRBV12-4,12,TRBJ2-7,CASSYTLHEQYF,TGTGCCAGCAGTTATACCCTCCACGAGCAGTACTTC
NA,NA,TRBV20-1,12,TRBJ2-7,CSAYRSENEQYF,TGCAGTGCTTACCGGAGCGAGAACGAGCAGTACTTC
few,NA,TRBV10-3,14,TRBJ2-3,CAISEPGSLDTQYF,TGTGCCATCAGTGAGCCCGGCTCCCTGGATACGCAGTATTTT
many,TRBD1,TRBV5-1,15,TRBJ1-1,CASSLEVLDRTEAFF,TGCGCCAGCAGCTTGGAGGTCCTGGACAGGACTGAAGCTTTCTTT
many,TRBD2,TRBV10-3,16,TRBJ2-1,CAIRGSGANSYNEQFF,TGTGCCATCAGGGGTAGCGGGGCTAACTCCTACAATGAGCAGTTCTTC
few,NA,TRBV5-5,15,TRBJ1-3,CASSSFPSSGNTIYF,TGTGCCAGCAGCTCCTTTCCGAGCTCTGGAAACACCATATATTTT
many,TRBD1,TRBV12-3/TRBV12-4,13,TRBJ1-2,CASSQGGRYGYTF,TGTGCCAGCAGCCAGGGGGGCCGCTATGGCTACACCTTC
many,NA,TRBV20-1,12,TRBJ2-3,CSARPLTDTQYF,TGCAGTGCTAGACCATTGACAGATACGCAGTATTTT
NA,NA,TRBV5-1,13,TRBJ2-3,CATATGGFDTQYF,TGCGCCACCGCGACCGGTGGGTTCGATACGCAGTATTTT
many,NA,TRBV15,15,TRBJ1-1,CATSRTRWGGTEAFF,TGTGCCACCAGCAGAACCCGATGGGGTGGCACTGAAGCTTTCTTT
NA,NA,TRBV28,15,TRBJ1-4,CASSLPGATNEKLFF,TGTGCCAGCAGCCTACCGGGTGCAACTAATGAAAAACTGTTTTTT
few,TRBD1,TRBV7-9,15,TRBJ1-6,CASSSSDRVDSPLHF,TGTGCCAGCAGCTCCTCCGACAGGGTTGATTCACCCCTCCACTTT
many,NA,TRBV4-1,14,TRBJ1-6,CASSQWRGGSPLHF,TGCGCCAGCAGCCAGTGGAGGGGGGGTTCACCCCTCCACTTT
NA,NA,TRBV3-1,15,TRBJ2-3,CACSQGLWRSDTQYF,TGTGCCTGCAGCCAAGGTCTGTGGAGGTCAGATACGCAGTATTTT
NA,NA,TRBV2,12,TRBJ2-3,CASSGVYGKQYF,TGTGCCAGCAGTGGGGTGTACGGGAAGCAGTATTTT
many,TRBD2,TRBV11-2,14,TRBJ2-1,CASSFWTSENEQFF,TGTGCCAGCAGCTTCTGGACTAGCGAGAATGAGCAGTTCTTC
few,TRBD2,TRBV19,17,TRBJ2-1,CASSITGLAEPYNEQFF,TGTGCCAGTAGTATCACCGGACTAGCGGAACCCTACAATGAGCAGTTCTTC
NA,TRBD1,TRBV28,14,TRBJ2-4,CASSPGNDRGIQYF,TGTGCCAGCAGTCCCGGAAATGACAGGGGTATTCAGTACTTC
NA,TRBD2,TRBV9,15,TRBJ2-1,CASSVARDYGNEQFF,TGTGCCAGCAGCGTAGCTCGGGACTACGGCAATGAGCAGTTCTTC
many,TRBD2,TRBV3-1,19,TRBJ2-2,CASSQDNSGASGNTGELFF,TGTGCCAGCAGCCAAGATAATTCCGGGGCTAGCGGAAACACCGGGGAGCTGTTTTTT
many,NA,TRBV24-1,14,TRBJ1-1,CATSDPPRNTEAFF,TGTGCCACCAGTGATCCGCCGAGGAACACTGAAGCTTTCTTT
many,TRBD1,TRBV20-1,14,TRBJ2-5,CSARGQAPQETQYF,TGCAGTGCCCGCGGACAGGCGCCGCAAGAGACCCAGTACTTC
many,NA,TRBV24-1,15,TRBJ2-3,CATSGGDPRTDTQYF,TGTGCCACCAGTGGTGGGGACCCTCGGACAGATACGCAGTATTTT
NA,TRBD1,TRBV18,15,TRBJ2-5,CASSPTGGAWETQYF,TGTGCCAGCTCACCGACAGGGGGCGCGTGGGAGACCCAGTACTTC
many,TRBD1,TRBV12-3/TRBV12-4,16,TRBJ1-5,CASSLAGGEGNQPQHF,TGTGCCAGCAGTTTGGCAGGGGGTGAAGGCAATCAGCCCCAGCATTTT